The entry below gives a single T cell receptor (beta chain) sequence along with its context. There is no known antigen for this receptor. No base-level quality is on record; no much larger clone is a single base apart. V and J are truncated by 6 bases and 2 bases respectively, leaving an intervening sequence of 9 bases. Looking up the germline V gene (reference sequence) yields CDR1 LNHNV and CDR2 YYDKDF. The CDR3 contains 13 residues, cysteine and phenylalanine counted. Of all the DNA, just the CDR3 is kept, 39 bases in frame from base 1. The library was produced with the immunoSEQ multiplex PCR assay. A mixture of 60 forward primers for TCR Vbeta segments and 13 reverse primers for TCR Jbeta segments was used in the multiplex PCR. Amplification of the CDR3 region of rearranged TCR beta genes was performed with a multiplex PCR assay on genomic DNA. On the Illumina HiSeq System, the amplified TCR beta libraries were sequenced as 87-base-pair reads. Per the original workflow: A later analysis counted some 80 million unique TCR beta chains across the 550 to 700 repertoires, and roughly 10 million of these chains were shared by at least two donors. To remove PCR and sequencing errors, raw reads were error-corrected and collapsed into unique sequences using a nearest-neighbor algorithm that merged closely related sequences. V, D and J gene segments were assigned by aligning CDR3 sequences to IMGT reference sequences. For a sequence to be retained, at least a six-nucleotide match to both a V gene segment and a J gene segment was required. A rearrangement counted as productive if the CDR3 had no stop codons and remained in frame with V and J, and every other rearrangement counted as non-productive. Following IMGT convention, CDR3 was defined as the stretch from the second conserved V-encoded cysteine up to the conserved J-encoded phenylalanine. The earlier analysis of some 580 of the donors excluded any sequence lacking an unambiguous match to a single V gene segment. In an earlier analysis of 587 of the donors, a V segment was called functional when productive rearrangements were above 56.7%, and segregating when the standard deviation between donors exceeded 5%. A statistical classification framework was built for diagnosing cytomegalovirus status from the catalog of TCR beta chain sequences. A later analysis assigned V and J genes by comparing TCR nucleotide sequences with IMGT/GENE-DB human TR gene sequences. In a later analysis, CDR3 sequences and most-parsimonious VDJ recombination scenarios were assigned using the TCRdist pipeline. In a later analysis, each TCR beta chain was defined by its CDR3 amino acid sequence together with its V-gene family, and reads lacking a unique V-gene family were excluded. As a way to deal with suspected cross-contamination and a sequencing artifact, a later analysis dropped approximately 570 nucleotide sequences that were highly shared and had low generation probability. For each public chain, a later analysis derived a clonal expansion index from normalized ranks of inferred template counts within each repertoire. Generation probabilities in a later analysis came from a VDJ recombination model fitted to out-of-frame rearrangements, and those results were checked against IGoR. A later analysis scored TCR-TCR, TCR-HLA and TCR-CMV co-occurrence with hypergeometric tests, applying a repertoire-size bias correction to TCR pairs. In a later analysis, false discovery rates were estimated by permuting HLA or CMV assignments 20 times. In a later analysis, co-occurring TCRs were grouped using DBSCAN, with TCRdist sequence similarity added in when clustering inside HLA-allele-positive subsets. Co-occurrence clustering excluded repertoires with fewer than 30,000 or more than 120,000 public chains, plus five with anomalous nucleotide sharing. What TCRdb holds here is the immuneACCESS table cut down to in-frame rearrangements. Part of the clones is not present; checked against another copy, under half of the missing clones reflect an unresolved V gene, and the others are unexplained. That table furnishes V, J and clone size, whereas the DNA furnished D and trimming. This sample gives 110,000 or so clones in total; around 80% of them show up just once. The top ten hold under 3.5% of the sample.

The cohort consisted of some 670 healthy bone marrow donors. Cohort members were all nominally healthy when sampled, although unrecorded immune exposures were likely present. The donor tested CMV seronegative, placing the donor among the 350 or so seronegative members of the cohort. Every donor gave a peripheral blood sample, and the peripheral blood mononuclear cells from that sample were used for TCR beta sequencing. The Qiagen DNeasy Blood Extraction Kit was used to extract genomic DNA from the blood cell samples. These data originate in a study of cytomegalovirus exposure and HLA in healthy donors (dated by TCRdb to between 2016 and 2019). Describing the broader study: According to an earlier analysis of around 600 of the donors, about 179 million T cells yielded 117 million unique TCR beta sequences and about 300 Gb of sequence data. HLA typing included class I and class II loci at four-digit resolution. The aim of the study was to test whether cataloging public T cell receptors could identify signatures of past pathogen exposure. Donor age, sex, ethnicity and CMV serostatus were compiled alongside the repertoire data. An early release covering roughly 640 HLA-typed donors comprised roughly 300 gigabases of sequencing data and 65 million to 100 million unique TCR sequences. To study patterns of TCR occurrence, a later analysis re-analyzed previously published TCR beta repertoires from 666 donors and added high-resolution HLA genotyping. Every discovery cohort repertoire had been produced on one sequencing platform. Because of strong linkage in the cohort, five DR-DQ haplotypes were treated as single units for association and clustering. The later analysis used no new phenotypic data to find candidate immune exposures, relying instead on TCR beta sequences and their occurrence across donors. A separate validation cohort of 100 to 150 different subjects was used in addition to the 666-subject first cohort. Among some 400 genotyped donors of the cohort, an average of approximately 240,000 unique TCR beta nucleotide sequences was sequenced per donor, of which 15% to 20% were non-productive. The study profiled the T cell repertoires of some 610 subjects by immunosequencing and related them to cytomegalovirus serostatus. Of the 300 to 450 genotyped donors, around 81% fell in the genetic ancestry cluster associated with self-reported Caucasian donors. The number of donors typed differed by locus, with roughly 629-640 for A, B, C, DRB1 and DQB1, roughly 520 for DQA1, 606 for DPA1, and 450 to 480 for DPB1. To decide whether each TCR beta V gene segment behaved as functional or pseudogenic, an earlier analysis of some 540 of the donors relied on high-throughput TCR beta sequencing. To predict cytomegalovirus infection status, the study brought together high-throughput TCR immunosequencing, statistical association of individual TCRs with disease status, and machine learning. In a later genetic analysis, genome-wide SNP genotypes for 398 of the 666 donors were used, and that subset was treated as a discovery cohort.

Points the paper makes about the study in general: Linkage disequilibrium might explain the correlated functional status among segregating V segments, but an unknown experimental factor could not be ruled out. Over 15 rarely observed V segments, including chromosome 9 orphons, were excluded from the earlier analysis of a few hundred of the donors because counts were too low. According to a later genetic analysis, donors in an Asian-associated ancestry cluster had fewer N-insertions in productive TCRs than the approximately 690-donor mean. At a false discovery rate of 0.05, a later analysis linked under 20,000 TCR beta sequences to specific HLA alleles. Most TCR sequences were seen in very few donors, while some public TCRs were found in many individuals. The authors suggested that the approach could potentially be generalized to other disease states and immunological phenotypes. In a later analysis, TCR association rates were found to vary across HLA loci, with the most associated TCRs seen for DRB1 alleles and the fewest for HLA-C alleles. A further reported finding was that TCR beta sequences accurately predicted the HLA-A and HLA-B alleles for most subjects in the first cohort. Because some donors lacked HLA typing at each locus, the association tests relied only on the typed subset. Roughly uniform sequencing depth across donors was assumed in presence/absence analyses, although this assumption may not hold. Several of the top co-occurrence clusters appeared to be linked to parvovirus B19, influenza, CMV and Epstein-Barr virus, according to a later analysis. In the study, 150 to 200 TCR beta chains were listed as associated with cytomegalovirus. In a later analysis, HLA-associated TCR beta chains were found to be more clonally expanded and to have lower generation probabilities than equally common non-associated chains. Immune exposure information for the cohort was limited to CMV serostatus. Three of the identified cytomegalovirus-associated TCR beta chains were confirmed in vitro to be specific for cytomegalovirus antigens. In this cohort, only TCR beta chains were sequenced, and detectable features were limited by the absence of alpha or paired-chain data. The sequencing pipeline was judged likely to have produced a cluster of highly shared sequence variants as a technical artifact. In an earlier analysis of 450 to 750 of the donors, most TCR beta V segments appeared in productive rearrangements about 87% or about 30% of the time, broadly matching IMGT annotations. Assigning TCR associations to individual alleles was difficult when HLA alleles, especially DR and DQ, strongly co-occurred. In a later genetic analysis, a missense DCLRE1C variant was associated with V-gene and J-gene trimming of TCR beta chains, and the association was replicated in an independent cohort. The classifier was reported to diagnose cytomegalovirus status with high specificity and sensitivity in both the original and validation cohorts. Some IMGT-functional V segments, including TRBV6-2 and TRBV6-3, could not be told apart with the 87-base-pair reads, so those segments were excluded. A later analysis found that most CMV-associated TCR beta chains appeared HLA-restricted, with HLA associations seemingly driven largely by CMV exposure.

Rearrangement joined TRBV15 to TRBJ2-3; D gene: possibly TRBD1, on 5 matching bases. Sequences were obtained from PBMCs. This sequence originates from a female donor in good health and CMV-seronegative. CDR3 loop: CATSDSVTDTQYF. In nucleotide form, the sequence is TGTGCCACCAGTGACAGTGTCACAGATACGCAGTATTTT.